This TCR beta chain is from a study of cytomegalovirus exposure and HLA in healthy donors. Sequencing was performed with immunoSEQ multiplex PCR; in TCRdb, only in-frame clones are kept and a portion is missing. Among roughly 150,000 clones listed, over 85% were seen once. Separate from the approximately 700-subject first cohort was the roughly 130-subject validation cohort, to which the donors belonged. Comment on this clone: The antigen is not known.

The V and J ends lost 6 bases and 8 bases respectively, with 19 bases between them. The CDR3 covers 14 residues. Looked up from germline, CDR1 is KGHSH and CDR2 is LQKENI. Study-level findings and limits: Reports credit the classifier with highly specific, highly sensitive diagnosis of cytomegalovirus status. Among TCR beta chains, those listed as cytomegalovirus-associated numbered about 160.

The receptor comes from a man aged 18 to 30 in good health and CMV-seropositive. The V gene is TRBV18, the J gene TRBJ1-1, with D hard to call. Sequencing was done on a sample of PBMCs. CDR3 loop: CASSQRVEVTEAFF. CDR3 sequence (DNA): TGTGCCAGCTCCCAACGAGTCGAGGTTACCGAAGCTTTCTTT.